The next 14 T cell receptor beta chains were all read from a single sample in a study of regulatory T cells in long-lasting Graves disease. The time point: persistent/refractory GD, antithyroid drugs over 5 years with positive TRAb. PBMCs provided the RNA from which the TCR library was made. Library construction for TCR beta used iRepertoire HTBI primers and Arm-PCR of CDR3 regions. Using its own MiXCR run on the multiplex PCR reads, TCRdb lists one record per CDR3 protein. Of a few hundred thousand distinct CDR3 sequences listed, 20% to 25% are singletons. Sample: peripheral blood mononuclear cells (PBMCs), taken when the disease was refractory, from a patient treated with antithyroid drugs. The receptors here all came from a female donor with Graves disease.

The chain combines TRBV20-1 with TRBJ2-5, with 7 nucleotides matching TRBD1. Losses at the gene ends were 6 bases for V and 1 base for J; bases not matched to a gene: 5. The CDR3 length is 13 residues. Germline CDR1 reads DFQATT; CDR2 reads SNEGSKA (reference sequence). CDR3 loop: CSAPSGGQETQYF. The CDR3 bases are TGCAGTGCCCCGTCAGGGGGCCAAGAGACCCAGTACTTC.

This clonotype was counted only a few times. This sequence joins TRBV30 and TRBJ1-1; D is ambiguous. Trimming left V 4 bases short and J 1 base short, with 13 bases between. This CDR3 comprises 14 residues. Germline V gene lookup returns CDR1 GTSNPN and CDR2 SVGIG (reference sequence). DNA for the CDR3: TGTGCCTGGAATTGGGGATCGGGGAACACTGAAGCTTTCTTT. Protein product: CAWNWGSGNTEAFF.

As to this clonotype: At one end the junction does not follow the germline gene, possibly because of a read error. This chain connects TRBV19 to TRBJ2-4; 11 bases align to TRBD2. The CDR3 is 16 amino acids. Germline V gene sequence: CDR1 LNHDA, CDR2 SQIVND (reference sequence). The CDR3 region is CASRNSGRGAKNIQYF. The CDR3, as DNA: TGTGCCAGTAGAAATAGCGGGAGGGGGGCCAAAAACATTCAGTATTTC.

This sequence joins TRBV7-2 and TRBJ2-5; the D gene is possibly TRBD2 (5 bases). CDR1 SGHTA and CDR2 FQGNSA come from the germline V gene. V lost 3 bases, J lost 5 bases, and 13 bases lay in between. This CDR3 contains 14 residues. The CDR3 DNA reads as TGTGCCAGCAGCTTTTTGAGAGGCGGGGAGACCCAGTACTTC. Translation: CASSFLRGGETQYF. Using reference TRBV7-2 and TRBJ2-5 for the parts outside the CDR3, the full variable domain is GAGVSQSPSNKVTEKGKDVELRCDPISGHTALYWYRQSLGQGLEFLIYFQGNSAPDKSGLPSDRFSAERTGGSVSTLTIQRTQQEDSAVYLCASSFLRGGETQYFGPGTRLLVL.

The rearrangement uses TRBV20-1 and TRBJ2-1, with 8 bases identical to TRBD1. V lost 5 bases to trimming and J lost 5 bases; unmatched junction nucleotides: 5. Per the germline V gene, CDR1 is DFQATT and CDR2 is SNEGSKA (reference sequence). The CDR3 covers 13 residues. CDR3 protein: CSAPGTGHNEQFF. CDR3 nucleotides: TGCAGTGCTCCCGGGACAGGTCACAATGAGCAGTTCTTC.

This clonotype turned up a few times. The rearrangement joins TRBV11-2 to TRBJ1-1, with D unresolved. Germline V CDR1 and CDR2: SGHAT, FQNNGV. The CDR3 spans 15 residues. Trimming left V 5 bases short and J 0 bases short, with 13 bases between. The CDR3 DNA reads TGTGCCAGCAGCACCGGGAGTTGGGTGAACACTGAAGCTTTCTTT. It yields the protein CASSTGSWVNTEAFF.

This clonotype was recorded many times. V gene TRBV9 combines with J gene TRBJ2-2; TRBD1 matches at 8 bases. CDR3 length: 18 residues. The V and J ends lost 4 bases and 0 bases, in that order; junction bases with no gene match: 11. Per germline, CDR1 SGDLS and CDR2 YYNGEE. Here the CDR3 DNA reads TGTGCCAGCAGCCCCACCCCCCGGACAGGGACGAACACCGGGGAGCTGTTTTTT. This codes for CASSPTPRTGTNTGELFF. The full variable domain, its missing parts supplied by reference TRBV9 and TRBJ2-2, is DSGVTQTPKHLITATGQRVTLRCSPRSGDLSVYWYQQSLDQGLQFLIQYYNGEERAKGNILERFSAQQFPDLHSELNLSSLELGDSALYFCASSPTPRTGTNTGELFFGEGSRLTVL.

This clonotype was detected a few times. The chain uses TRBV12-3 or TRBV12-4 and TRBJ2-2, with D possibly matching TRBD2 (6 bases). The CDR3 loop spans 15 amino acids. The V end lost 2 bases, the J end lost 1 base, and 8 bases lay between the germline ends. The CDR3 nucleotides are TGTGCCAGCAGTTTAATCGGGGGGAACACCGGGGAGCTGTTTTTT. Residues: CASSLIGGNTGELFF.

This clonotype was detected once. The chain recombines TRBV2 with TRBJ1-1; 9 bases fit TRBD1. Germline CDR1 reads SNHLY; CDR2 reads FYNNEI. The V gene end was trimmed by 8 bases and the J gene end by 4 bases; junction bases not matched to a gene: 14. This CDR3 region has 16 residues. The chain's CDR3 is CASGQGRGRDITEAFF. The CDR3 coding sequence is TGTGCCAGCGGACAGGGGCGCGGCAGGGATATCACTGAAGCTTTCTTT.

This clonotype was found many times. V gene TRBV29-1 combines with J gene TRBJ2-7; 7 nucleotides line up with TRBD1. This CDR3 spans 11 amino acids. After removal of 5 bases from V and 6 bases from J, the junction contained 4 bases not matched to a gene. Germline V gene lookup returns CDR1 SQVTM and CDR2 ANQGSEA. As DNA, the CDR3 is TGCAGCGTTCAGACAGGGCTCGAGCAGTACTTC. This gives the protein CSVQTGLEQYF.

There are many counts of this clonotype. The chain has TRBV10-3 and TRBJ2-5; 10 bases align to TRBD1. The CDR3 totals 12 residues. V shed 10 bases, J shed 5 bases, and the junction held 4 bases outside the gene matches. Germline CDR1 and CDR2: ENHRY and SYGVKD. In DNA form, the CDR3 reads TGTGCCAGCAAGGGACAGGGGGAGACCCAGTACTTC. Its protein is CASKGQGETQYF.

As concerns this clonotype: A clone one base away is much larger, so this may be a read error. The J gene is TRBJ1-5, the V gene TRBV3-1, with D uncertain. This CDR3 spans 14 amino acids. CDR1 and CDR2 from the germline V gene are LGHDT and YNNKEL (reference sequence). CDR3 region: CASGQGSSNQPQHF. For the CDR3, the DNA is TGTGCCAGCGGCCAAGGCAGTAGCAATCAGCCCCAGCATTTT.

The chain employs TRBV5-6 and TRBJ2-2, with 8 bases that match TRBD2. After removal of 5 bases from V and 4 bases from J, the junction contained 7 bases not matched to a gene. The CDR3 extends over 15 amino acids. From germline, CDR1 is SGHDT and CDR2 YYEEEE. The chain's CDR3 is CASRGNGRVTGELFF. The CDR3 DNA sequence: TGTGCCAGCAGGGGGAACGGGAGGGTCACCGGGGAGCTGTTTTTT. The full variable domain, rest sourced from reference TRBV5-6 and TRBJ2-2, is DAGVTQSPTHLIKTRGQQVTLRCSPKSGHDTVSWYQQALGQGPQFIFQYYEEEERQRGNFPDRFSGHQFPNYSSELNVNALLLGDSALYLCASRGNGRVTGELFFGEGSRLTVL.

This chain links TRBV2 with TRBJ1-4; the match to TRBD1 covers 7 bases. The CDR3 length is 17 residues. V lost 6 bases to trimming and J lost 7 bases; unmatched junction nucleotides: 17. Germline lookup yields CDR1 SNHLY and CDR2 FYNNEI. Here the CDR3 DNA reads TGTGCCAGCAGCTCCGGGACAGACGTTATAGGAGGTGAAAAACTGTTTTTT. As protein: CASSSGTDVIGGEKLFF.